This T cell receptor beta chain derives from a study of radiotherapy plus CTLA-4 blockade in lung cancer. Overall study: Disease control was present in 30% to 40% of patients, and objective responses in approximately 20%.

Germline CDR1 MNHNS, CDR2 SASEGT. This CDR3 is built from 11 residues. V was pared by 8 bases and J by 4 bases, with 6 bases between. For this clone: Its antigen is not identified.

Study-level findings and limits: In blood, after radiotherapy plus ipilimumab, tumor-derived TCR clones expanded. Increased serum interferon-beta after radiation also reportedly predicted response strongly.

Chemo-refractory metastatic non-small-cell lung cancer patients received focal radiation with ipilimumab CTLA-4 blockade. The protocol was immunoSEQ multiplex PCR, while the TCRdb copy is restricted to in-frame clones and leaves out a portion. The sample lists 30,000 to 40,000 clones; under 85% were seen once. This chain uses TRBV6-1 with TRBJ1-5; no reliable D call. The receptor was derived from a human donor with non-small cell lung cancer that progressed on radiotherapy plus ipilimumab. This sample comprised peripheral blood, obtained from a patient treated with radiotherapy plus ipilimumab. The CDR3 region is CASGQNQPQHF. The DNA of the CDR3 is TGTGCCAGCGGGCAGAATCAGCCCCAGCATTTT.